This T cell receptor beta chain derives from a study of monozygotic twins with inflammatory bowel disease. The length of the CDR3 is 14 residues. Germline values: CDR1 SQVTM, CDR2 ANQGSEA. The team made cDNA by running eight separate reactions for each sample. The study subjected TCRalpha and TCRbeta cDNA to two nested PCRs of approximately 17 and 9 cycles. Reanalyzing the 5' RACE reads, TCRdb keeps one entry per CDR3 protein, without DNA. The table gives 110,000 to 150,000 distinct CDR3 sequences; the top ten clones make up roughly 1.2% of it. This receptor was identified in a human donor with ulcerative colitis or Crohn's disease, or a healthy co-twin of an affected twin (not recorded which). This rearrangement joins TRBV29-1 to TRBJ2-2; TCRdb lists TRBD2, though no DNA is available to test this call. The sequencing input was blood. The CDR3: CSVDEGGRAGELFF.